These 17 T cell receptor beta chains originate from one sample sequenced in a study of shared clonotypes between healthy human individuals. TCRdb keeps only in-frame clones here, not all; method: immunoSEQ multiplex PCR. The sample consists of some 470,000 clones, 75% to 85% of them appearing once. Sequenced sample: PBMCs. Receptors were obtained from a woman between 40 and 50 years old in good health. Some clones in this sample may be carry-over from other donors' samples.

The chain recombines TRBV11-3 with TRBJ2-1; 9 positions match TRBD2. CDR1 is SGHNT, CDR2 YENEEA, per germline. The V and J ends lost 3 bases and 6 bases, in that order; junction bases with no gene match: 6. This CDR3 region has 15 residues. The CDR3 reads CASSFASGVGNEQFF. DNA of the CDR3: TGTGCCAGCAGCTTTGCTAGCGGGGTAGGCAATGAGCAGTTCTTC.

CDR3: CASSHGLAGRAEQFF. CDR3 coding DNA: TGCGCCAGCAGCCACGGACTAGCGGGAAGGGCTGAGCAGTTCTTC. The J gene is TRBJ2-1, the V gene TRBV5-1; 12 bases line up with TRBD2. V was pared by 4 bases and J by 9 bases, with 8 bases of the junction left unmatched. This CDR3 has 15 amino acids. Germline CDR1 SGHRS, CDR2 YFSETQ. Full variable domain (missing parts from reference TRBV5-1 and TRBJ2-1): KAGVTQTPRYLIKTRGQQVTLSCSPISGHRSVSWYQQTPGQGLQFLFEYFSETQRNKGNFPGRFSGRQFSNSRSEMNVSTLELGDSALYLCASSHGLAGRAEQFFGPGTRLTVL.

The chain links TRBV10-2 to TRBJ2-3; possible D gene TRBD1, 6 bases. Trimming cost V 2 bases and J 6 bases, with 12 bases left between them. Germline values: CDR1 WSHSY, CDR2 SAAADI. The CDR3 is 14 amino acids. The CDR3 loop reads CASSEPQRGDTQYF. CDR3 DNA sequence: TGCGCCAGCAGTGAGCCCCAAAGGGGGGATACGCAGTATTTT.

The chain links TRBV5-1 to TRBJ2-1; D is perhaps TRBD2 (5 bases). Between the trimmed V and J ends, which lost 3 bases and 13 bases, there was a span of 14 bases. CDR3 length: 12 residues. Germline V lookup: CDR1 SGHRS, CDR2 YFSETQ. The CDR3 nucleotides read TGCGCCAGCAGCTCAGGACTCCTTCCACAGTTCTTC. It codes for CASSSGLLPQFF.

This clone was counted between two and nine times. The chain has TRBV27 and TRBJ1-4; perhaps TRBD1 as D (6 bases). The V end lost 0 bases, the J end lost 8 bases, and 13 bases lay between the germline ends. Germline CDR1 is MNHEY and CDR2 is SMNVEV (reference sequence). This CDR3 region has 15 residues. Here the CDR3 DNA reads TGTGCCAGCAGTTTATCGTCAGGGGTCGACGAAAAACTGTTTTTT. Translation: CASSLSSGVDEKLFF.

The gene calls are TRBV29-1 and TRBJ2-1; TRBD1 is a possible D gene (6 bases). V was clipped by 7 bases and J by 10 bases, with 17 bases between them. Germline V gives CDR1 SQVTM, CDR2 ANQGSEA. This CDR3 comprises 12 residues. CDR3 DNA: TGCAGCGCCCTCCGGGACACCCTCGAGCAGTTCTTC. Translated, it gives CSALRDTLEQFF.

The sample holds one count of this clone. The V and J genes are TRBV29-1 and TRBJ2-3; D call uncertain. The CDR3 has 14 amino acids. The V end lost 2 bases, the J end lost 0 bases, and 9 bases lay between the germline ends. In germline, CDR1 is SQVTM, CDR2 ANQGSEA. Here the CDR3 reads CSVELDISTDTQYF. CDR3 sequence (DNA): TGCAGCGTTGAACTCGACATTAGCACAGATACGCAGTATTTT.

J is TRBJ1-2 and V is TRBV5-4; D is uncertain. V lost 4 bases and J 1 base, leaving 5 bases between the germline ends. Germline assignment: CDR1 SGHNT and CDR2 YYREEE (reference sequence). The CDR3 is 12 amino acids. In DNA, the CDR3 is TGTGCCAGCAGCCGCAGTAACTATGGCTACACCTTC. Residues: CASSRSNYGYTF.

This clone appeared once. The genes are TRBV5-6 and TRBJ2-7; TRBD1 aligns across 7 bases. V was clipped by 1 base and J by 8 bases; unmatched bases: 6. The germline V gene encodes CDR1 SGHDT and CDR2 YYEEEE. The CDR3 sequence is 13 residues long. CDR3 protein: CASSLSTGVKQYF. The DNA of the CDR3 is TGTGCCAGCAGCTTGTCCACAGGGGTTAAGCAGTACTTC.

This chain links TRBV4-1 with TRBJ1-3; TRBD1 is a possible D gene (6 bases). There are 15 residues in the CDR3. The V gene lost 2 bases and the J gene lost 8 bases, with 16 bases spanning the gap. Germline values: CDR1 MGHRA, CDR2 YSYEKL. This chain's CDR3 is CASSQRDTGGYTIYF. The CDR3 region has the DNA TGCGCCAGCAGCCAACGGGACACCGGTGGCTACACCATATATTTT.

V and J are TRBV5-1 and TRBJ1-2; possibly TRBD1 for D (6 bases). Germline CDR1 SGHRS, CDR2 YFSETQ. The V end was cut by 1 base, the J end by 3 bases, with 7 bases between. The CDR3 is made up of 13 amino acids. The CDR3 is CASSLRTDYGYTF. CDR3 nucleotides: TGCGCCAGCAGCTTGAGGACAGACTATGGCTACACCTTC.

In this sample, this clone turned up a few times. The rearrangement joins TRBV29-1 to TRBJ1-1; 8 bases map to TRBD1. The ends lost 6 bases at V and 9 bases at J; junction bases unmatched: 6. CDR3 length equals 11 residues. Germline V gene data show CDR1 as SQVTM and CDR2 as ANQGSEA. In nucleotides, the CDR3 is TGCAGCGTCTTGAGGACAGGGCAAGCTTTCTTT. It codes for CSVLRTGQAFF. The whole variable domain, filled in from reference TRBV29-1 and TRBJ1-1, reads SAVISQKPSRDICQRGTSLTIQCQVDSQVTMMFWYRQQPGQSLTLIATANQGSEATYESGFVIDKFPISRPNLTFSTLTVSNMSPEDSSIYLCSVLRTGQAFFGQGTRLTVV.

The CDR3 nucleotides read TGTGCCAGCAGCACCCGGGCATTTTGGACAGGGTATCAGCCCCAGCATTTT. It translates to CASSTRAFWTGYQPQHF. This chain links TRBV28 with TRBJ1-5, with 8 bases aligning to TRBD1. This CDR3 spans 17 amino acids. Germline CDR1 and CDR2: MDHEN and SYDVKM. The J segment lost 5 bases and the V segment lost 6 bases, leaving 15 bases of the junction unmatched.

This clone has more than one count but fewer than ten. The CDR3 DNA reads as TGTGCCAGCAGCCAAGGAGGCGGTAATTCACCCCTCCACTTT. Its translation is CASSQGGGNSPLHF. This chain joins TRBV4-2 and TRBJ1-6, with no clear D. CDR3 length equals 14 residues. Germline CDR1 LGHNA, CDR2 YNFKEQ. The V end was cut by 1 base, the J end by 6 bases, with 7 bases between.

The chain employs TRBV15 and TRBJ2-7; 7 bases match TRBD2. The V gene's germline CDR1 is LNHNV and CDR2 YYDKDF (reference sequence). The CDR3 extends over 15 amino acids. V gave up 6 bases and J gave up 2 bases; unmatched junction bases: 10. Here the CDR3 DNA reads TGTGCCACCAGTTTGGAGGCTAGCGGCGCCTACGAGCAGTACTTC. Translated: CATSLEASGAYEQYF.

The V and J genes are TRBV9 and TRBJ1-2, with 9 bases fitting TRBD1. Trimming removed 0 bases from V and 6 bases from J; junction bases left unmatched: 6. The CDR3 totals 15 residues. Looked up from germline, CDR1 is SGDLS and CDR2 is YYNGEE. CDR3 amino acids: CASSVGGTGLDGYTF. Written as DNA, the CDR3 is TGTGCCAGCAGCGTAGGAGGGACAGGGTTGGATGGCTACACCTTC.

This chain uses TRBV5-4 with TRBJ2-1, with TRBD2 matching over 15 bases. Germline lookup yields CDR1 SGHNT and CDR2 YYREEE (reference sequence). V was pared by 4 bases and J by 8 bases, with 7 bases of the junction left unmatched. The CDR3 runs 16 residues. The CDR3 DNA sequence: TGTGCCAGCAGCCGCGGACTAGCGGGAGGGCCCCATGAGCAGTTCTTC. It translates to CASSRGLAGGPHEQFF.